A single sample is the source of the 31 T cell receptor beta chains below, sequenced in a study of blood T cell repertoires in COVID-19. Assay used: immunoSEQ multiplex PCR; TCRdb lists only in-frame clones, some missing. The sample contains approximately 210,000 clones, 88% of which appear only once. Sequencing input: peripheral blood. The receptors were sampled from a man aged 65 to 85 with acute or convalescent COVID-19.

The V call is TRBV28, the J call TRBJ1-2; 10 nucleotides match TRBD1. The V gene's germline CDR1 is MDHEN and CDR2 SYDVKM. After removal of 6 bases from V and 5 bases from J, the junction contained 12 bases not matched to a gene. The CDR3 contains 16 residues. In DNA, the CDR3 is TGTGCCAGCAGCTCGGGACAGGGGAGGGTTGGGTATGGCTACACCTTC. Protein: CASSSGQGRVGYGYTF.

J is TRBJ1-1 and V is TRBV6-4, with 8 positions matching TRBD1. V gave up 6 bases and J gave up 3 bases; unmatched junction bases: 6. This CDR3 has 14 residues. Per the germline V gene, CDR1 is MRHNA and CDR2 is SNTAGT. In nucleotides, the CDR3 is TGTGCCAGCAGGTCAGACAGGGGTCACACTGAAGCTTTCTTT. This sequence encodes CASRSDRGHTEAFF.

This chain connects TRBV19 to TRBJ2-7; 8 bases are a match to TRBD2. The CDR3 covers 13 residues. CDR1 LNHDA and CDR2 SQIVND come from the germline V gene (reference sequence). V lost 5 bases and J lost 6; bases outside the gene matches: 6. CDR3 residues: CASSPGGASEQYF. In DNA, the CDR3 is TGTGCCAGTAGTCCCGGGGGGGCTAGCGAGCAGTACTTC.

The chain uses TRBV5-1 and TRBJ2-7; the D gene is possibly TRBD2 (5 bases). Trimming left V 0 bases short and J 5 bases short, with 12 bases between. The CDR3 consists of 14 residues. The germline V gene encodes CDR1 SGHRS and CDR2 YFSETQ. CDR3 DNA sequence: TGCGCCAGCAGCTTGGAACTAGTAACCCACGAGCAGTACTTC. Residues: CASSLELVTHEQYF.

The chain links TRBV2 to TRBJ2-1; 10 bases fit TRBD2. The germline V gene encodes CDR1 SNHLY and CDR2 FYNNEI. The CDR3 has 15 residues. With V trimmed by 6 bases and J by 6 bases, 8 bases remained unmatched. The CDR3 DNA is TGTGCCAGCAGCGCGACTAGCGGGTGGGGCAATGAGCAGTTCTTC. It codes for CASSATSGWGNEQFF.

The CDR3 DNA reads TGCGCCAGCAGCTTGGGACAGCTCTACGAGCAGTACTTC. This encodes CASSLGQLYEQYF. The J gene is TRBJ2-7, the V gene TRBV5-1; D perhaps matches TRBD1 (5 bases). The CDR3 loop spans 13 amino acids. Trimming pared 0 bases from V and 3 bases from J, leaving 7 bases between. The germline V gene has CDR1 SGHRS and CDR2 YFSETQ. Based on the CDR3 plus reference TRBV5-1 and TRBJ2-7, the full variable domain is KAGVTQTPRYLIKTRGQQVTLSCSPISGHRSVSWYQQTPGQGLQFLFEYFSETQRNKGNFPGRFSGRQFSNSRSEMNVSTLELGDSALYLCASSLGQLYEQYFGPGTRLTVT.

The V gene is TRBV5-1, the J gene TRBJ2-1; 8 bases line up with TRBD2. CDR1 SGHRS and CDR2 YFSETQ come from the germline V gene. After removal of 3 bases from V and 6 bases from J, the junction contained 8 bases not matched to a gene. CDR3 length: 15 amino acids. DNA for the CDR3: TGCGCCAGCAGCTCGGGACTAGAGGGCCTCAATGAGCAGTTCTTC. Translation gives CASSSGLEGLNEQFF.

This chain connects TRBV6-5 to TRBJ2-3; D perhaps matches TRBD1 (6 bases). Germline CDR1 is MNHEY and CDR2 is SVGAGI. V shed 6 bases and J shed 3 bases, with 13 bases lying between them. CDR3 length: 14 amino acids. CDR3 DNA sequence: TGTGCCAGCAGCAATAACGGACAGACAGATACGCAGTATTTT. Its translation is CASSNNGQTDTQYF.

The table lists this clone with a count of one. J is TRBJ2-1 and V is TRBV5-5; D is uncertain. Trimming cost V 2 bases and J 4 bases, with 7 bases left between them. This CDR3 region has 13 residues. Germline CDR1 is SGHKS and CDR2 is YYEKEE (reference sequence). In DNA form, the CDR3 reads TGTGCCAGCAGCTTAACCCAGTACAATGAGCAGTTCTTC. Residues: CASSLTQYNEQFF.

The genes are TRBV29-1 and TRBJ2-3; TRBD2 agrees at 7 bases. This CDR3 contains 19 residues. Germline-derived CDR1 and CDR2 are SQVTM and ANQGSEA. The J segment lost 4 bases and the V segment lost 0 bases, leaving 19 bases of the junction unmatched. CDR3 in amino acids: CSVEDRGGSGLRGADTQYF. The CDR3, as DNA: TGCAGCGTTGAAGATCGGGGCGGGAGCGGATTAAGGGGCGCAGATACGCAGTATTTT.

V is TRBV6-5 and J is TRBJ2-2, with 9 bases matching TRBD2. The ends lost 2 bases at V and 6 bases at J; junction bases unmatched: 7. The CDR3 runs 16 residues. Germline CDR1 is MNHEY and CDR2 is SVGAGI. This chain's CDR3 is CASSYRREGLPGELFF. DNA for the CDR3: TGTGCCAGCAGTTACCGGCGGGAGGGCCTTCCCGGGGAGCTGTTTTTT.

The V call is TRBV24-1, the J call TRBJ2-5; 7 positions match TRBD1. The CDR3 is 12 residues long. Germline CDR1 KGHDR, CDR2 SFDVKD. V gave up 4 bases and J gave up 7 bases; unmatched junction bases: 2. CDR3 residues: CATSESGGTQYF. DNA of the CDR3: TGTGCCACCAGTGAGTCAGGGGGGACCCAGTACTTC.

The V gene is TRBV6-6, the J gene TRBJ1-1, with 7 nucleotides matching TRBD1. Germline trimming cut 2 bases from V and 4 bases from J; bases unmatched to any gene: 4. Germline CDR1 MNHNY, CDR2 SVGAGI (reference sequence). CDR3 length: 14 amino acids. For the CDR3, the DNA is TGTGCCAGCAGTTACGCACAGGGGAGCACTGAAGCTTTCTTT. Its protein is CASSYAQGSTEAFF.

This chain uses TRBV28 with TRBJ1-1; 7 positions agree with TRBD1. The ends lost 1 base at V and 4 bases at J; junction bases unmatched: 3. Germline V lookup: CDR1 MDHEN, CDR2 SYDVKM. The CDR3 runs to 14 residues. CDR3 amino acids: CASSLLSGGTEAFF. CDR3 DNA sequence: TGTGCCAGCAGTTTATTATCAGGGGGCACTGAAGCTTTCTTT.

The genes are TRBV18 and TRBJ1-6, with unresolved D. The CDR3 has 14 residues. The germline gives CDR1 KGHSH, CDR2 LQKENI. Trimming took off 2 bases at V and 7 bases at J, with 9 bases between the two ends. The CDR3 DNA sequence: TGTGCCAGCTCACCAGGGGAGGGCAATTCACCCCTCCACTTT. Translation gives CASSPGEGNSPLHF.

The chain combines TRBV18 with TRBJ2-5; 7 bases are shared with TRBD1. The V gene's germline CDR1 is KGHSH and CDR2 LQKENI. This CDR3 region has 13 residues. Unmatched junction bases numbered 2, after V lost 2 bases and J lost 5 bases. CDR3 loop: CASSPGTVETQYF. DNA for the CDR3: TGTGCCAGCTCACCAGGGACAGTTGAGACCCAGTACTTC.

The chain uses TRBV6-5 and TRBJ1-3; 8 bases line up with TRBD1. J lost 2 bases, V lost 6 bases, and 3 bases had no gene match. The CDR3 is made up of 14 amino acids. The germline V gene has CDR1 MNHEY and CDR2 SVGAGI. The CDR3 spells CASRWTGTGNTIYF. The CDR3 nucleotides read TGTGCCAGCAGATGGACAGGGACTGGAAACACCATATATTTT.

The J gene is TRBJ1-2, the V gene TRBV3-1 (or the pseudogene TRBV3-2), with 8 bases aligning to TRBD1. V lost 1 base to trimming and J lost 5 bases; unmatched junction nucleotides: 3. Germline CDR1 LGHDT, CDR2 YNNKEL (reference sequence). The CDR3 has 14 amino acids. Here the CDR3 reads CASSQGQGKYGYTF. The CDR3 nucleotides read TGTGCCAGCAGCCAAGGACAGGGGAAGTATGGCTACACCTTC.

The chain couples TRBV10-3 to TRBJ2-1; D is ambiguous. Germline lookup yields CDR1 ENHRY and CDR2 SYGVKD. V was clipped by 4 bases and J by 9 bases, with 13 bases between them. The CDR3 is 13 residues long. This chain's CDR3 is CAISVVSSAEQFF. CDR3 coding DNA: TGTGCCATCAGTGTAGTTAGCTCGGCTGAGCAGTTCTTC.

V gene TRBV5-5 combines with J gene TRBJ1-3; D not certain. The CDR3 extends over 17 amino acids. The germline CDR1 and CDR2 sequences are SGHKS and YYEKEE (reference sequence). V lost 4 bases to trimming and J lost 0 bases, with 17 bases between them. The CDR3 spells CASSPNRFSSSGNTIYF. CDR3 in DNA: TGTGCCAGCAGCCCTAATCGGTTTAGTTCCTCTGGAAACACCATATATTTT.

This clone was recorded only once. V is TRBV28 and J is TRBJ1-2; 9 bases agree with TRBD1. The V segment lost 5 bases and the J segment 4 bases; nucleotides outside the gene matches: 11. The CDR3 consists of 16 residues. Germline lookup yields CDR1 MDHEN and CDR2 SYDVKM. CDR3 in amino acids: CASSPLQGATSYGYTF. The CDR3 bases are TGTGCCAGCAGTCCCCTACAGGGGGCGACCTCCTATGGCTACACCTTC.

The genes are TRBV18 and TRBJ2-7; 10 nucleotides line up with TRBD1. This CDR3 region has 19 residues. The J segment lost 3 bases and the V segment lost 2 bases, leaving 16 bases of the junction unmatched. The germline V gene encodes CDR1 KGHSH and CDR2 LQKENI. The CDR3 reads CASSPFPIKPGTGDYEQYF. The CDR3 bases are TGTGCCAGCTCACCATTTCCTATTAAACCCGGGACAGGGGACTACGAGCAGTACTTC. Based on the CDR3 plus reference TRBV18 and TRBJ2-7, the full variable domain is NAGVMQNPRHLVRRRGQEARLRCSPMKGHSHVYWYRQLPEEGLKFMVYLQKENIIDESGMPKERFSAEFPKEGPSILRIQQVVRGDSAAYFCASSPFPIKPGTGDYEQYFGPGTRLTVT.

This clone occurred a few times. The chain joins TRBV7-9 to TRBJ2-7; D is perhaps TRBD2 (5 bases). Germline values: CDR1 SEHNR, CDR2 FQNEAQ (reference sequence). Trimming pared 8 bases from V and 2 bases from J, leaving 25 bases between. This CDR3 contains 17 residues. Here the CDR3 DNA reads TGTGCCAGCTTATTATTCACGGGGAAACAGAGAACCTACGAGCAGTACTTC. This encodes CASLLFTGKQRTYEQYF.

V usage is TRBV28 and J usage is TRBJ1-4; D gene uncertain. Germline assignment: CDR1 MDHEN and CDR2 SYDVKM. The V end was cut by 6 bases, the J end by 4 bases, with 9 bases between. The CDR3 is made up of 13 amino acids. CDR3 coding DNA: TGTGCCAGCAGGGGTCGGAGTAATGAAAAACTGTTTTTT. As protein: CASRGRSNEKLFF.

CDR3 sequence: CASSRQGLERGYTF. The CDR3 DNA follows: TGTGCCAGCAGTCGACAGGGTCTTGAGAGGGGCTACACCTTC. V usage is TRBV2 and J usage is TRBJ1-2; 7 bases match TRBD1. Germline V lookup: CDR1 SNHLY, CDR2 FYNNEI. After removal of 5 bases from V and 8 bases from J, the junction contained 11 bases not matched to a gene. This CDR3 is 14 amino acids long.

This clone was counted at least ten times. The rearrangement uses TRBV6-1 and TRBJ2-3; TRBD2 agrees at 8 bases. This CDR3 is built from 17 residues. The J segment lost 1 base and the V segment lost 4 bases, leaving 10 bases of the junction unmatched. CDR1 and CDR2 from the germline V gene are MNHNS and SASEGT. CDR3 DNA: TGTGCCAGCAGTGTCTGGGGTCGGGAGGGCGGCACAGATACGCAGTATTTT. Translation gives CASSVWGREGGTDTQYF.

The chain has TRBV6-6 and TRBJ2-7, with TRBD1 matching 9 bases. J was trimmed by 5 bases and V by 2 bases; bases with no gene match: 4. The CDR3 has 14 residues. Germline values: CDR1 MNHNY, CDR2 SVGAGI (reference sequence). The CDR3 region has the DNA TGTGCCAGCAGTTACGGGACAGGGAACGACGAGCAGTACTTC. Translating gives CASSYGTGNDEQYF.

This clone was found once. This chain connects TRBV6-5 to TRBJ2-1; 7 nucleotides line up with TRBD2. This CDR3 contains 13 residues. The V segment lost 5 bases and the J segment 10 bases; nucleotides outside the gene matches: 8. Germline loops: CDR1 MNHEY, CDR2 SVGAGI. The DNA of the CDR3 is TGTGCCAGCAGTCTTACTAGCGATTTCGAGCAGTTCTTC. It translates to CASSLTSDFEQFF.

This chain joins TRBV6-6 and TRBJ2-1; tentative D call: TRBD2 (5 bases). Germline CDR1 and CDR2: MNHNY and SVGAGI (reference sequence). This CDR3 spans 15 amino acids. V lost 2 bases, J lost 8 bases, and 16 bases lay in between. CDR3 residues: CASSYGRRRWDEQFF. Written as DNA, the CDR3 is TGTGCCAGCAGTTACGGACGGAGGAGGTGGGATGAGCAGTTCTTC.

Here the CDR3 DNA reads TGTGCCAGCAGCTGGGGGCTCTCCCACGACACTGAAGCTTTCTTT. This translates into CASSWGLSHDTEAFF. The chain employs TRBV6-5 and TRBJ1-1, with a possible D match to TRBD1 (6 bases). CDR1 is MNHEY and CDR2 is SVGAGI in the germline V gene. The CDR3 has 15 amino acids. Trimming cost V 6 bases and J 3 bases, with 17 bases left between them.

This chain links TRBV6-5 with TRBJ1-5; 7 bases are a match to TRBD1. The ends lost 6 bases at V and 5 bases at J; junction bases unmatched: 7. CDR3 length equals 14 residues. Germline CDR1 and CDR2: MNHEY and SVGAGI. The CDR3 region has the DNA TGTGCCAGCAGATCGACAGGGAACCATCAGCCCCAGCATTTT. Translating it yields CASRSTGNHQPQHF.